This TCR gamma chain stems from a study of Vδ1+ human thymocytes. General observations from the study: In the thymus, TRG and TRD repertoires looked highly polyclonal with Gaussian CDR3 lengths.

This clone was seen once. The antigen remains undetermined. RNA was extracted from the cells and then reverse transcribed. CDR3 amplicons came from multiplex PCR with pooled V-gene forward and constant-region reverse primers. TCRdb reran clone calling via CATT on the multiplex PCR reads. The profile shows some 11,000 gamma-chain clones, under 55% of them singletons. The CDR3 runs to 14 residues. Although no V gene was called, TRGJ1 or TRGJ2 is the J gene. The material sequenced was Vdelta1+ gamma-delta thymocytes from the thymus. Noted subset: FACS-sorted CD3+ TCRalphabeta- TCRVdelta1+ TCRVdelta2- thymocytes. The TCR was taken from a boy younger than two who had congenital heart surgery. The CDR3 sequence is CATWDRLLGVRKLF. The DNA for the CDR3 is TGTGCCACCTGGGACAGGCTACTGGGCGTTAGGAAACTCTTT.